This T cell receptor (beta chain) was obtained from a study of a mutant IDH1 vaccine in newly diagnosed glioma (dated by TCRdb to the early 2020s). With regard to the full study: Patients received eight vaccinations in weeks 1, 3, 5, 7, 11, 15, 19 and 23, corresponding to visits V03 through V10. Vaccination was initiated 4-6 weeks after radiotherapy alone, or concurrently with temozolomide cycles in the chemotherapy-containing groups. Of the 32 treated patients, roughly 60% were male and approximately 40% were female, and the mean age was 40.4 years. Prior to enrollment, patients had been given standard therapy consisting of radiotherapy alone, temozolomide alone, or radiochemotherapy with temozolomide, with the combination given to most patients. Peripheral blood samples were drawn at six visits, namely V03 (baseline), V05, V07, V10, V12 and V13. For exploratory analyses, fewer than 30 treated patients had longitudinal TCRB deep sequencing done wherever samples were available.

The sample's time point label, in plain terms: week 11, during vaccination. A 20-mer mutant IDH1 peptide at 300 micrograms in Montanide made up each vaccine dose, which was injected subcutaneously together with topical imiquimod. Newly diagnosed WHO grade 3 or 4 IDH1-mutant astrocytomas showing loss of nuclear ATRX were present in the donors. The samples were drawn from NOA16, a multicentre, single-arm, open-label phase I trial in Germany that tested a mutant IDH1 peptide vaccine in humans for the first time. Genomic DNA for TCRB sequencing was extracted from EDTA blood using the DNeasy Blood and Tissue Kit. Comment on this clone: No cognate antigen has been identified for it. No much larger clonotype is one base removed from it; base qualities were not supplied.

Findings and caveats that apply to the study as a whole: PBMC samples for TCRB deep sequencing were selected based on availability. It was noted by the authors that analyses of patient blood samples could not be reproduced owing to sample limitations. Vaccine-induced immune responses across multiple MHC alleles were detected in approximately 94% of patients. Pseudoprogression appeared unrelated to alterations in the top peripheral T cell clonotypes detected by TCRB sequencing.

Receptor libraries were prepared by the immunoSEQ multiplex PCR assay. The hsTCRB Kit was used according to the manufacturer's protocol to amplify rearranged TCR beta chain sequences. TCRB libraries were sequenced on an Illumina MiSeq. Turning to the authors' computational methods: The proprietary platform of the kit vendor was used for demultiplexing, trimming and gene mapping. The table was pulled from immuneACCESS by TCRdb, which kept in-frame rearrangements only. Such tables lose some clones; where checked, under half of the loss comes from unresolved V genes, and the rest has no known cause. That table supplies the V and J calls and clone size; D and trimming were determined from the DNA. The sample profile shows fewer than 70,000 clones; about 89% of them were found once. The top ten hold 1.5% to 2% of the sample. In the germline V gene, CDR1 corresponds to SGDLS and CDR2 to YYNGEE. The junction shows trimming of 2 bases on V and 4 bases on J, and the gene matches do not reach 1 base of it. The CDR3 starts with the cysteine, ends with the phenylalanine, and has 14 residues. Just CDR3 DNA is preserved here, 42 bases in frame from base 1.

The rearrangement joined TRBV9 to TRBJ1-4, with 8 junctional bases fitting TRBD1. Sequenced here: PBMCs, sampled from a glioma patient whose treatment included an IDH1 peptide vaccine. This receptor was identified in a man aged 40-49 years with glioma. This receptor has the CDR3 CASSVTGGNEKLFF. The nucleotide sequence is given as TGTGCCAGCAGCGTCACAGGGGGTAATGAAAAACTGTTTTTT.